The 22 T cell receptor beta chains given below trace back to one sample, sequenced in a study of blood T cell repertoires in COVID-19. The assay was immunoSEQ multiplex PCR, and TCRdb's table has in-frame clones only and misses some. This sample has 310,000 or so clones; over 70% occur once, and the top ten carry approximately 1.2%. Input material: peripheral blood. The receptor set was obtained from a woman aged 45-65 years with acute or convalescent COVID-19.

The rearrangement uses TRBV5-1 and TRBJ1-1; D might be TRBD1 (6 bases). The germline V and J ends were trimmed by 1 base and 6 bases, with 10 bases remaining between them. The CDR3 contains 13 residues. The V gene's germline CDR1 is SGHRS and CDR2 YFSETQ. The CDR3 sequence: CASSLLGGAEAFF. The CDR3 DNA sequence: TGCGCCAGCAGCTTGTTAGGGGGGGCTGAAGCTTTCTTT.

The genes are TRBV5-4 and TRBJ2-5, with 7 bases aligning to TRBD1. V lost 5 bases and J lost 4; bases outside the gene matches: 8. CDR1 is SGHNT and CDR2 is YYREEE in the germline V gene (reference sequence). CDR3 length equals 14 residues. CDR3 region: CASSNPGQSETQYF. The CDR3 region has the DNA TGTGCCAGCAGTAACCCGGGACAGTCAGAGACCCAGTACTTC.

The V gene is TRBV28, the J gene TRBJ1-5; TRBD1 is a possible D gene (6 bases). Germline CDR1 MDHEN, CDR2 SYDVKM. The CDR3 totals 17 residues. V lost 3 bases and J 3 bases, leaving 18 bases between the germline ends. The CDR3 nucleotides read TGTGCCAGCAGTTTTTTGGGGGGGCAGGGTCTCAATCAGCCCCAGCATTTT. Its translation: CASSFLGGQGLNQPQHF.

This clone has more than one count but fewer than ten. V and J are TRBV7-9 and TRBJ2-3, with a possible D match to TRBD2 (5 bases). Germline CDR1 reads SEHNR; CDR2 reads FQNEAQ (reference sequence). With 6 bases removed from V and 3 bases from J, the gap between germline ends came to 16 bases. The CDR3 is 15 residues long. The CDR3, as DNA: TGTGCCAGCAGTCGTCTAGCAGCCGCGACAGATACGCAGTATTTT. Its protein is CASSRLAAATDTQYF. Filled out from reference TRBV7-9 and TRBJ2-3, the complete variable domain reads DTGVSQNPRHKITKRGQNVTFRCDPISEHNRLYWYRQTLGQGPEFLTYFQNEAQLEKSRLLSDRFSAERPKGSFSTLEIQRTEQGDSAMYLCASSRLAAATDTQYFGPGTRLTVL.

The chain couples TRBV6-5 to TRBJ1-3; D unresolved. Trimming left V 2 bases short and J 9 bases short, with 11 bases between. The length of the CDR3 is 13 residues. The V gene's germline CDR1 is MNHEY and CDR2 SVGAGI. CDR3 in DNA: TGTGCCAGCAGTTACGGGTTAGGAGGCACCATATATTTT. This translates into CASSYGLGGTIYF.

CDR3 nucleotide sequence: TGTGCCAGCAGTGCCACGGTCGGTGACAATCAGCCCCAGCATTTT. As protein: CASSATVGDNQPQHF. The chain carries TRBV6-6 and TRBJ1-5, with D uncertain. Deletions cut 5 bases from V and 3 bases from J, with 14 bases between. Germline V gives CDR1 MNHNY, CDR2 SVGAGI (reference sequence). The CDR3 is 15 residues long.

A single count supports this clone. CDR3 region: CASSQEMPGQGTSTDTQYF. The CDR3 bases are TGTGCCAGCAGCCAAGAGATGCCCGGACAGGGGACCAGCACAGATACGCAGTATTTT. The chain recombines TRBV4-2 with TRBJ2-3; 9 bases are shared with TRBD1. The CDR3 spans 19 residues. Germline V gene sequence: CDR1 LGHNA, CDR2 YNFKEQ. V lost 0 bases, J lost 0 bases, and 10 bases stayed unmatched.

CDR3 in amino acids: CASSRSGSQDTQYF. CDR3 nucleotide sequence: TGTGCCAGCAGCCGTTCCGGGTCCCAAGATACGCAGTATTTT. V is TRBV5-5 and J is TRBJ2-3; D gene unclear. Germline CDR1 is SGHKS and CDR2 is YYEKEE (reference sequence). The CDR3 runs 14 residues. Trimming removed 4 bases at V and 5 bases at J, with 14 bases between.

The chain couples TRBV10-1 to TRBJ1-3; D ambiguous. This CDR3 is 13 amino acids long. Between the trimmed V and J ends, which lost 7 bases and 3 bases, there was a span of 10 bases. Looked up from germline, CDR1 is WNHNN and CDR2 is SYGVQD (reference sequence). The CDR3 sequence: CASNPGFGNTIYF. CDR3 DNA: TGCGCCAGCAATCCGGGATTTGGAAACACCATATATTTT.

The chain employs TRBV6-5 and TRBJ1-6; the match to TRBD1 covers 10 bases. This CDR3 region has 13 residues. The germline gives CDR1 MNHEY, CDR2 SVGAGI. With V trimmed by 2 bases and J by 17 bases, 6 bases remained unmatched. Here the CDR3 reads CASSYGDRGTVHF. The CDR3 bases are TGTGCCAGCAGTTACGGGGACAGGGGTACCGTCCACTTT.

Points on this clone: Other DNA sequences within the sample encode an identical CDR3. The chain combines TRBV19 with TRBJ1-1, with D perhaps matching TRBD1 (5 bases). CDR1 is LNHDA and CDR2 is SQIVND in the germline V gene (reference sequence). Trimming took 5 bases from V and 0 from J, leaving 7 bases between them. The CDR3 totals 13 residues. For the CDR3, the DNA is TGTGCCAGTAGTTCAGGGTTGAACACTGAAGCTTTCTTT. It specifies CASSSGLNTEAFF.

This clone occurred once. The identical CDR3 is also encoded by other nucleotide sequences in the sample. The CDR3 spells CASRVGGYSPLHF. The CDR3 coding sequence is TGTGCCAGCAGGGTCGGGGGATATTCACCCCTCCACTTT. V gene TRBV12-3 or TRBV12-4 combines with J gene TRBJ1-6; maybe TRBD1 (5 bases). The CDR3 sequence is 13 residues long. V gave up 6 bases and J gave up 8 bases, with 11 bases separating them.

V and J are TRBV7-2 and TRBJ2-5, with TRBD2 matching over 7 bases. Losses at the gene ends were 5 bases for V and 0 bases for J; bases not matched to a gene: 3. CDR1 SGHTA and CDR2 FQGNSA come from the germline V gene. The CDR3 spans 14 residues. The CDR3 coding sequence is TGTGCCAGCAGCACCGGGACTAACCAAGAGACCCAGTACTTC. The encoded protein is CASSTGTNQETQYF.

The J gene is TRBJ1-2, the V gene TRBV20-1, with D possibly matching TRBD1 (5 bases). Germline lookup yields CDR1 DFQATT and CDR2 SNEGSKA (reference sequence). The CDR3 contains 11 residues. V lost 6 bases and J 7 bases, leaving 12 bases between the germline ends. The CDR3 DNA reads as TGCAGTGCCCCCACAGGCAGTGGCTACACCTTC. Residues: CSAPTGSGYTF.

The rearrangement uses TRBV24-1 and TRBJ1-5, with 12 nucleotides matching TRBD1. The CDR3 has 20 amino acids. Germline assignment: CDR1 KGHDR and CDR2 SFDVKD. V was clipped by 3 bases and J by 2 bases; unmatched bases: 13. CDR3 residues: CATSDTTPGQGAQGNQPQHF. Here the CDR3 DNA reads TGTGCCACCAGTGATACCACCCCGGGACAGGGGGCGCAGGGCAATCAGCCCCAGCATTTT.

The V call is TRBV19, the J call TRBJ2-3, with 10 bases lining up with TRBD2. This CDR3 is 16 amino acids long. The germline V gene has CDR1 LNHDA and CDR2 SQIVND (reference sequence). V lost 3 bases and J lost 6; bases outside the gene matches: 9. DNA for the CDR3: TGTGCCAGTAGTATTGCGCTAGCGGGAGCGTTGGATACGCAGTATTTT. Its translation: CASSIALAGALDTQYF. Together with reference TRBV19 and TRBJ2-3, the CDR3 gives the full variable domain: DGGITQSPKYLFRKEGQNVTLSCEQNLNHDAMYWYRQDPGQGLRLIYYSQIVNDFQKGDIAEGYSVSREKKESFPLTVTSAQKNPTAFYLCASSIALAGALDTQYFGPGTRLTVL.

The chain is built from TRBV25-1 and TRBJ1-1; a weak D match, TRBD1 (5 bases). Deletions cut 6 bases from V and 9 bases from J, with 14 bases between. The CDR3 is made up of 12 amino acids. CDR1 is MGHDK, CDR2 SYGVNS, per germline. This CDR3 reads CASRESGMQAFF. The CDR3 region has the DNA TGTGCCAGCAGGGAGTCAGGGATGCAAGCTTTCTTT.

There are a few counts of this clone. The gene calls are TRBV7-2 and TRBJ1-3; 7 bases line up with TRBD1. From germline, CDR1 is SGHTA and CDR2 FQGNSA. The CDR3 spans 15 residues. The ends lost 5 bases at V and 4 bases at J; junction bases unmatched: 8. As DNA, the CDR3 is TGTGCCAGCAGCCCATTTGACAGGGCCGGAAACACCATATATTTT. Its translation: CASSPFDRAGNTIYF.

Of note for this clone: Additional DNA sequences in this sample encode the identical CDR3. This chain joins TRBV2 and TRBJ2-3, with D perhaps TRBD1 (6 bases). Per the germline V gene, CDR1 is SNHLY and CDR2 is FYNNEI. The CDR3 covers 13 residues. Trimming stripped 3 bases from V and 5 bases from J, with 9 bases between. DNA of the CDR3: TGTGCCAGCAGTGAGGGGACACGAGATACGCAGTATTTT. It is translated as CASSEGTRDTQYF.

The chain joins TRBV11-2 to TRBJ1-1, with D uncertain. The ends were cut back, 5 bases at V and 10 bases at J, with 14 bases in the middle. Germline V lookup: CDR1 SGHAT, CDR2 FQNNGV. This CDR3 is built from 12 residues. The CDR3 spells CASSLTEGAAFF. The CDR3 bases are TGTGCCAGCAGCCTTACTGAGGGCGCAGCTTTCTTT.

J is TRBJ1-4 and V is TRBV12-3 or TRBV12-4; D ambiguous. V was shortened by 4 bases and J by 6 bases, with 9 bases between the two germline ends. The CDR3 loop spans 13 amino acids. The CDR3 nucleotides read TGTGCCAGCAGTTCTGACGGAGATGAAAAACTGTTTTTT. It translates to CASSSDGDEKLFF.

The chain recombines TRBV6-5 with TRBJ1-2, with D unclear. The length of the CDR3 is 12 residues. Germline CDR1 reads MNHEY; CDR2 reads SVGAGI. Trimming shortened V by 4 bases and J by 4 bases, and 7 bases separated the two germline ends. CDR3 coding DNA: TGTGCCAGCAGTTCACAGTTCTATGGCTACACCTTC. Translated: CASSSQFYGYTF.